The following is a T cell receptor (beta chain) sequence with its context. The antigen is not known. A junction boundary mismatches the germline segment, possibly from a read error. MiXCR, run by TCRdb on the reads, gives a single entry per CDR3 protein. The top ten hold 13% of the sample, which has fewer than 900,000 distinct CDR3 sequences, roughly 28% seen once. This sample stems from a study of T cell repertoires in cytomegalovirus infection. In the study overall: HLA-C-restricted CMV epitopes, recently identified, and well-studied HLA-B-restricted ones were used by the study. Matching HLA type, along with CMV infection, was indicated by public TCR beta signatures.

Study-wide results and limits: Dominant in the ex vivo response were TCR beta clonotypes restricted by HLA-C and specific for CMV. Using cumulative public TCR beta family frequency, the authors identified those who carried CMV together with the relevant HLA.

This receptor was obtained from a human donor in good health (CMV status not recorded). Some clones in this sample may be carry-over from other donors' samples. The material sequenced was cultured CD8+ T cells from PBMCs, taken from culture after CMV antigen stimulation.

The CDR3 is CVTSRDGSSYNEQFF. The DNA of the CDR3 is TGTGTCACCAGCAGAGATGGTAGCTCCTACAATGAGCAGTTCTTC. This chain uses TRBV15 with TRBJ2-1; D ambiguous. The CDR3 totals 15 residues. The germline CDR1 and CDR2 sequences are LNHNV and YYDKDF (reference sequence).